This T cell receptor beta chain comes out of a study of cytomegalovirus exposure and HLA in healthy donors. Germline-derived CDR1 and CDR2 are SGHNT and YENEEA. V was pared by 4 bases and J by 5 bases, with 3 bases of the junction left unmatched. The CDR3 has 13 amino acids. A multiplex PCR was run with 60 Vbeta primers and 13 Jbeta primers. TCRdb's copy holds only in-frame clones and misses some; the assay was immunoSEQ multiplex PCR. Of around 120,000 clones listed, 80% are singletons. The TCR sequence derives from a male donor in good health and CMV-seronegative. Input material: PBMCs. The rearrangement links TRBV11-3 to TRBJ2-5, with TRBD2 matching over 8 bases. The CDR3 DNA reads as TGTGCCAGCAGCTGGACTAGCCGGGAGACCCAGTACTTC. Its protein is CASSWTSRETQYF.